This entry lists 23 T cell receptor beta chains sequenced from one sample in a study of blood T cell repertoires in COVID-19. TCRdb's copy holds only in-frame clones and misses some; the assay was immunoSEQ multiplex PCR. The data contain 150,000 to 200,000 clones, about 92% of them seen just once; the ten biggest clones take up roughly 2.1%. Sequencing input: peripheral blood. The receptors here all came from a woman aged 60-75 years with COVID-19, enrolled during active disease.

The chain joins TRBV5-4 to TRBJ2-5, with TRBD1 as a possible D gene (6 bases). Trimming shortened V by 4 bases and J by 4 bases, and 14 bases separated the two germline ends. Germline assignment: CDR1 SGHNT and CDR2 YYREEE (reference sequence). This CDR3 region has 14 residues. CDR3 region: CASSQFDRPETQYF. The CDR3 DNA is TGTGCCAGCAGCCAATTCGACAGGCCAGAGACCCAGTACTTC.

V usage is TRBV29-1 and J usage is TRBJ2-1; 9 positions match TRBD1. V was clipped by 5 bases and J by 2 bases; unmatched bases: 1. Germline-derived CDR1 and CDR2 are SQVTM and ANQGSEA. This CDR3 is 13 amino acids long. The CDR3 region has the DNA TGCAGCGTTCGACAGGGGGCCTACAATGAGCAGTTCTTC. Its protein product is CSVRQGAYNEQFF.

This chain joins TRBV12-3 or TRBV12-4 and TRBJ1-4; 9 bases are shared with TRBD1. The V segment lost 5 bases and the J segment 8 bases; nucleotides outside the gene matches: 3. This CDR3 is built from 13 residues. The CDR3 nucleotides read TGTGCCAGCAGTCGACAGGGGGGGGAAAAACTGTTTTTT. It specifies CASSRQGGEKLFF.

The rearrangement uses TRBV11-2 and TRBJ1-2; TRBD1 agrees at 8 bases. V shed 0 bases, J shed 8 bases, and the junction held 5 bases outside the gene matches. Germline loops: CDR1 SGHAT, CDR2 FQNNGV. The CDR3 has 14 amino acids. Here the CDR3 reads CASSLEGQGWGYTF. CDR3 bases: TGTGCCAGCAGCTTAGAAGGACAGGGATGGGGCTACACCTTC.

The chain couples TRBV27 to TRBJ2-1; TRBD1 might be the D (5 bases). The CDR3 runs to 14 residues. Germline CDR1 MNHEY, CDR2 SMNVEV (reference sequence). V lost 4 bases, J lost 6 bases, and 13 bases lay in between. Here the CDR3 DNA reads TGTGCCAGCAGTTGGACACCCGCGGTCAATGAGCAGTTCTTC. Residues: CASSWTPAVNEQFF.

The rearrangement links TRBV19 to TRBJ2-5; D possibly corresponds to TRBD1 (5 bases). The CDR3 is 14 residues long. Trimming removed 7 bases from V and 1 base from J, with 13 bases in between. CDR1 LNHDA and CDR2 SQIVND come from the germline V gene (reference sequence). The CDR3 spells CASTDRRAQETQYF. The CDR3 DNA sequence: TGTGCCAGTACTGACCGCAGGGCCCAAGAGACCCAGTACTTC.

The rearrangement links TRBV6-2 or TRBV6-3 to TRBJ2-2; 9 bases are shared with TRBD1. V shed 6 bases, J shed 4 bases, and the junction held 6 bases outside the gene matches. The CDR3 covers 15 residues. In germline, CDR1 is MNHEY, CDR2 SVGEGT. This CDR3 is CASSLGQGGTGELFF. CDR3 nucleotides: TGTGCCAGCAGCCTGGGACAGGGAGGCACCGGGGAGCTGTTTTTT.

As regards this clone: The identical CDR3 is also encoded by other nucleotide sequences in the sample. V gene TRBV7-2 combines with J gene TRBJ1-5; unclear D gene. This CDR3 has 13 amino acids. Deletions cut 3 bases from V and 0 bases from J, with 3 bases between. Germline assignment: CDR1 SGHTA and CDR2 FQGNSA. CDR3 nucleotide sequence: TGTGCCAGCAGCTTTTATAGCAATCAGCCCCAGCATTTT. Amino acid sequence: CASSFYSNQPQHF.

Note on this clone: Other DNA sequences in the sample encode the same CDR3. The genes are TRBV4-1 and TRBJ1-5; 10 nucleotides match TRBD1. Germline V CDR1 and CDR2: MGHRA, YSYEKL. The CDR3 length is 15 residues. V was pared by 1 base and J by 7 bases, with 4 bases of the junction left unmatched. The CDR3 loop reads CASSQGQGAYQPQHF. As DNA, the CDR3 is TGCGCCAGCAGCCAAGGACAGGGGGCTTACCAGCCCCAGCATTTT.

The rearrangement uses TRBV7-2 and TRBJ2-2; tentative D call: TRBD1 (6 bases). Germline V gene sequence: CDR1 SGHTA, CDR2 FQGNSA. The CDR3 length is 18 residues. The germline V and J ends were trimmed by 5 bases and 1 base, with 20 bases remaining between them. CDR3 region: CASSVSIGDNWNTGELFF. The CDR3 DNA sequence: TGTGCCAGCAGCGTTAGTATCGGGGACAATTGGAACACCGGGGAGCTGTTTTTT.

For the CDR3, the DNA is TGTGCCACCAGCAGAGTCACAGGGGACGTCTTCACCTTC. It is translated as CATSRVTGDVFTF. The V gene is TRBV15, the J gene TRBJ1-2, with 7 bases lining up with TRBD1. The CDR3 contains 13 residues. Germline CDR1 LNHNV, CDR2 YYDKDF (reference sequence). The V segment lost 1 base and the J segment 13 bases; nucleotides outside the gene matches: 9.

V and J are TRBV19 and TRBJ2-1; 12 bases line up with TRBD1. Germline CDR1 reads LNHDA; CDR2 reads SQIVND (reference sequence). This CDR3 is built from 15 residues. Unmatched junction bases numbered 6, after V lost 6 bases and J lost 6 bases. CDR3 DNA: TGTGCCAGTAGCGCGGGACAGGGGGCTTTCAATGAGCAGTTCTTC. Translating it yields CASSAGQGAFNEQFF.

This chain connects TRBV6-1 to TRBJ1-1, with TRBD1 as a possible D gene (5 bases). CDR1 MNHNS and CDR2 SASEGT come from the germline V gene. CDR3 length: 14 amino acids. V was cut by 1 base and J by 5 bases, with 11 bases left in between. The CDR3 DNA reads as TGTGCCAGCAGTGAAGTGGGGGGTAGTACTGAAGCTTTCTTT. Its translation: CASSEVGGSTEAFF.

J is TRBJ2-1 and V is TRBV27; D might be TRBD1 (6 bases). The ends were cut back, 6 bases at V and 6 bases at J, with 18 bases in the middle. Germline V gene lookup returns CDR1 MNHEY and CDR2 SMNVEV (reference sequence). The CDR3 has 15 residues. The CDR3 sequence: CASRSSGVIGNEQFF. The CDR3 DNA follows: TGTGCCAGCAGATCCTCAGGGGTTATTGGCAATGAGCAGTTCTTC.

V gene TRBV24-1 combines with J gene TRBJ2-1; weak D call: TRBD1 (5 bases). The CDR3 is made up of 13 amino acids. The V gene's germline CDR1 is KGHDR and CDR2 SFDVKD. Trimming shortened V by 4 bases and J by 8 bases, and 11 bases separated the two germline ends. CDR3 nucleotide sequence: TGTGCCACCAGTGAGAGACAGTTCGATGAGCAGTTCTTC. Protein: CATSERQFDEQFF.

The chain has TRBV2 and TRBJ1-6, with a tentative D call TRBD1 (5 bases). In germline, CDR1 is SNHLY, CDR2 FYNNEI. This CDR3 is built from 15 residues. V shed 4 bases and J shed 4 bases, with 11 bases lying between them. Written as DNA, the CDR3 is TGTGCCAGCAGTGCCGACAGCGAATATAATTCACCCCTCCACTTT. Translation gives CASSADSEYNSPLHF. Full variable domain (missing parts from reference TRBV2 and TRBJ1-6): EPEVTQTPSHQVTQMGQEVILRCVPISNHLYFYWYRQILGQKVEFLVSFYNNEISEKSEIFDDQFSVERPDGSNFTLKIRSTKLEDSAMYFCASSADSEYNSPLHFGNGTRLTVT.

The chain recombines TRBV6-6 with TRBJ2-1, with TRBD1 identical over 8 bases. Per germline, CDR1 MNHNY and CDR2 SVGAGI (reference sequence). V lost 7 bases, J lost 12 bases, and 14 bases stayed unmatched. The length of the CDR3 is 14 residues. The CDR3 is CASNQDRESAGQFF. The CDR3 DNA sequence: TGTGCCAGCAACCAGGACAGGGAGAGCGCAGGGCAGTTCTTC.

The chain employs TRBV6-2 or TRBV6-3 and TRBJ1-6; 8 bases are shared with TRBD1. Trimming at V came to 2 bases and at J to 8 bases, leaving 2 bases not matched to a gene. The CDR3 is 14 amino acids. Germline assignment: CDR1 MNHEY and CDR2 SVGEGT. CDR3 residues: CASSYEQGDSPLHF. The CDR3 DNA sequence: TGTGCCAGCAGTTACGAACAGGGGGATTCACCCCTCCACTTT.

This chain joins TRBV7-2 and TRBJ2-1, with a tentative D call TRBD2 (6 bases). V lost 7 bases and J lost 9, with 16 bases in between. Germline V gene lookup returns CDR1 SGHTA and CDR2 FQGNSA. The CDR3 sequence is 13 residues long. CDR3 DNA sequence: TGTGCCAGCACCAAGACACTAGCCGTTGAGCAGTTCTTC. Its translation is CASTKTLAVEQFF.

This chain uses TRBV6-5 with TRBJ2-3; TRBD2 matches 10 bases. This CDR3 has 16 residues. Looked up from germline, CDR1 is MNHEY and CDR2 is SVGAGI. Trimming at V came to 4 bases and at J to 6 bases, leaving 10 bases not matched to a gene. This chain's CDR3 is CASSLVAGGRGDTQYF. The CDR3 DNA reads TGTGCCAGCAGTTTGGTAGCGGGGGGCCGGGGGGATACGCAGTATTTT.

J is TRBJ1-1 and V is TRBV19; perhaps TRBD1 as D (6 bases). Germline V gene sequence: CDR1 LNHDA, CDR2 SQIVND (reference sequence). The CDR3 is 12 amino acids. Trimming removed 5 bases from V and 6 bases from J, with 10 bases in between. The CDR3 coding sequence is TGTGCCAGTAGTGGGGGGGGCGCTGAAGCTTTCTTT. It codes for CASSGGGAEAFF.

V and J are TRBV5-8 and TRBJ2-3; 11 positions match TRBD2. Germline V lookup: CDR1 SGHTS, CDR2 YDEGEE. After removal of 2 bases from V and 14 bases from J, the junction contained 7 bases not matched to a gene. The CDR3 length is 13 residues. DNA for the CDR3: TGTGCCAGCAGCTTTACTAGCGGGGGTCGTCTGTATTTT. It yields the protein CASSFTSGGRLYF.

The rearrangement joins TRBV6-5 to TRBJ1-2; 8 bases map to TRBD1. CDR1 is MNHEY, CDR2 SVGAGI, per germline. This CDR3 comprises 13 residues. Trimming cost V 6 bases and J 5 bases; bases outside gene matches: 5. Written as DNA, the CDR3 is TGTGCCAGCAGGCCGGGACAGGCATATGGCTACACCTTC. Translating gives CASRPGQAYGYTF.